This passage covers 20 T cell receptor beta chains from one sample sequenced in a study of beta chain features in type 1 diabetes. All of the isolated RNA was reverse transcribed, so expressed TCRB transcripts were sequenced. Sequenced by immunoSEQ multiplex PCR; TCRdb stores in-frame clones only, minus some. Among some 500,000 clones listed, about an eighth were seen once. The sample comprised naive CD4+ T cells from blood. The receptors were gathered from a woman under 30 in good health.

This sequence joins TRBV29-1 and TRBJ2-7, with D hard to call. The CDR3 is made up of 11 amino acids. V shed 7 bases and J shed 7 bases, with 14 bases lying between them. Germline loops: CDR1 SQVTM, CDR2 ANQGSEA. CDR3 bases: TGCAGCGGCGCCCCTGGACGGGAGCAGTACTTC. As protein: CSGAPGREQYF.

The chain combines TRBV9 with TRBJ2-5; TRBD1 matches at 7 bases. The CDR3 has 17 residues. The V gene end was trimmed by 2 bases and the J gene end by 5 bases; junction bases not matched to a gene: 15. In germline, CDR1 is SGDLS, CDR2 YYNGEE. The CDR3 DNA follows: TGTGCCAGCAGCGTTATGGCCGGGACAGTCACCGGGGAGACCCAGTACTTC. This codes for CASSVMAGTVTGETQYF.

V usage is TRBV15 and J usage is TRBJ1-2; weak D call: TRBD1 (5 bases). CDR3 size: 14 residues. Trimming shortened V by 0 bases and J by 4 bases, and 9 bases separated the two germline ends. CDR1 and CDR2 from the germline V gene are LNHNV and YYDKDF (reference sequence). The DNA for the CDR3 is TGTGCCACCAGCAGAGATGGGACCAGCTATGGCTACACCTTC. This sequence encodes CATSRDGTSYGYTF.

V and J are TRBV4-2 and TRBJ2-3, with TRBD2 identical over 14 bases. Germline trimming cut 4 bases from V and 2 bases from J; bases unmatched to any gene: 11. Germline lookup yields CDR1 LGHNA and CDR2 YNFKEQ. This CDR3 has 19 residues. The CDR3, as DNA: TGTGCCAGCAGCCGTCAGAGAGTGGGACTAGCGGGGGCCACAGATACGCAGTATTTT. It is translated as CASSRQRVGLAGATDTQYF.

This clone has just a few counts. The J gene is TRBJ2-1, the V gene TRBV6-5, with 8 bases lining up with TRBD2. CDR3 length: 15 amino acids. J gave up 0 bases and V 6 bases, and 4 bases lay outside the gene matches. The germline CDR1 and CDR2 sequences are MNHEY and SVGAGI. The CDR3 bases are TGTGCCAGCAGGTTCAGCGGGAGCTCCTACAATGAGCAGTTCTTC. Translated: CASRFSGSSYNEQFF.

The rearrangement links TRBV5-1 to TRBJ2-1; D call uncertain. This CDR3 contains 13 residues. Trimming shortened V by 4 bases and J by 0 bases, and 5 bases separated the two germline ends. The V gene's germline CDR1 is SGHRS and CDR2 YFSETQ. CDR3 sequence reads: CASSTSSYNEQFF. The CDR3 nucleotides are TGCGCCAGCAGCACGAGCTCCTACAATGAGCAGTTCTTC.

This clone has a handful of counts. The rearrangement links TRBV5-4 to TRBJ2-1, with D perhaps matching TRBD2 (5 bases). Deletions cut 3 bases from V and 5 bases from J, with 18 bases between. This CDR3 has 16 residues. CDR1 and CDR2 (germline): SGHNT, YYREEE (reference sequence). CDR3 sequence (DNA): TGTGCCAGCAGCTACCGTGCGGGTACCGGGGACAATGAGCAGTTCTTC. The encoded protein is CASSYRAGTGDNEQFF. The complete variable domain, with remaining parts taken from reference TRBV5-4 and TRBJ2-1, reads ETGVTQSPTHLIKTRGQQVTLRCSSQSGHNTVSWYQQALGQGPQFIFQYYREEENGRGNFPPRFSGLQFPNYSSELNVNALELDDSALYLCASSYRAGTGDNEQFFGPGTRLTVL.

The chain recombines TRBV28 with TRBJ2-1; D is unresolved. The CDR3 contains 12 residues. Trimming took 6 bases from V and 9 from J, leaving 12 bases between them. From germline, CDR1 is MDHEN and CDR2 SYDVKM. Written as DNA, the CDR3 is TGTGCCAGCAGGACCACCGTCACTGAGCAGTTCTTC. Its protein is CASRTTVTEQFF.

This clone has only a few counts. Other DNA sequences within the sample encode an identical CDR3. The chain carries TRBV7-2 and TRBJ2-3; 9 bases are a match to TRBD2. With 1 base clipped from V and 1 base from J, the junction kept 3 bases outside the gene matches. The CDR3 contains 16 residues. Per the germline V gene, CDR1 is SGHTA and CDR2 is FQGNSA. The CDR3 sequence is CASSLVLAGGTDTQYF. The CDR3 DNA is TGTGCCAGCAGCTTAGTATTAGCGGGGGGCACAGATACGCAGTATTTT. The whole variable domain, remainder taken from reference TRBV7-2 and TRBJ2-3, is GAGVSQSPSNKVTEKGKDVELRCDPISGHTALYWYRQSLGQGLEFLIYFQGNSAPDKSGLPSDRFSAERTGGSVSTLTIQRTQQEDSAVYLCASSLVLAGGTDTQYFGPGTRLTVL.

V usage is TRBV27 and J usage is TRBJ1-6; no clear D. V was pared by 0 bases and J by 6 bases, with 9 bases between. Per germline, CDR1 MNHEY and CDR2 SMNVEV (reference sequence). The CDR3 is 15 amino acids. The CDR3 DNA reads as TGTGCCAGCAGTTTATCCCAGTACCCTAATTCACCCCTCCACTTT. It specifies CASSLSQYPNSPLHF.

V is TRBV15 and J is TRBJ2-4; no reliable D call. The CDR3 covers 20 residues. The germline V gene encodes CDR1 LNHNV and CDR2 YYDKDF (reference sequence). The V gene lost 0 bases and the J gene lost 0 bases, with 21 bases spanning the gap. The CDR3 sequence: CATSRDLGQDWGIAKNIQYF. The CDR3, as DNA: TGTGCCACCAGCAGAGATCTCGGGCAGGATTGGGGAATAGCCAAAAACATTCAGTACTTC.

This chain uses TRBV5-4 with TRBJ1-1; D uncertain. V gave up 5 bases and J gave up 1 base, with 12 bases separating them. This CDR3 is built from 14 residues. Germline CDR1 SGHNT, CDR2 YYREEE (reference sequence). The DNA of the CDR3 is TGTGCCAGCAGTTTAAGGGATACGAACACTGAAGCTTTCTTT. Translated: CASSLRDTNTEAFF.

This clone was recorded a few times. The DNA for the CDR3 is TGTGCCAGTAGCCCTCTAGGACAGGGGGCAGGGGATGAGCAGTTCTTC. Its protein product is CASSPLGQGAGDEQFF. The rearrangement joins TRBV19 to TRBJ2-1, with 11 bases aligning to TRBD1. V dropped 6 bases and J dropped 8; count of bases not matched to a gene: 12. The germline CDR1 and CDR2 sequences are LNHDA and SQIVND (reference sequence). This CDR3 comprises 16 residues.

This clone was counted a few times. The chain carries TRBV6-5 and TRBJ2-4; D not certain. V lost 4 bases, J lost 6 bases, and 4 bases lay in between. The CDR3 covers 11 residues. Germline V CDR1 and CDR2: MNHEY, SVGAGI. CDR3 DNA sequence: TGTGCCAGCAGTTTGGCAAACATTCAGTACTTC. It encodes CASSLANIQYF.

This clone was seen a few times. The gene calls are TRBV7-2 and TRBJ2-1; D gene ambiguous. V shed 10 bases and J shed 4 bases, with 17 bases lying between them. CDR3 length equals 14 residues. CDR1 and CDR2 (germline): SGHTA, FQGNSA. In DNA, the CDR3 is TGTGCCACCAAGTTGGCGGACGCTTACAATGAGCAGTTCTTC. It yields the protein CATKLADAYNEQFF.

This clone was observed a handful of times. The V and J genes are TRBV27 and TRBJ1-3, with D hard to call. CDR1 MNHEY and CDR2 SMNVEV come from the germline V gene (reference sequence). The CDR3 loop spans 13 amino acids. V lost 6 bases to trimming and J lost 6 bases, with 12 bases between them. This CDR3 is CASSGWEENTIYF. The CDR3 DNA reads TGTGCCAGCAGCGGATGGGAGGAAAACACCATATATTTT.

The chain combines TRBV4-3 with TRBJ2-1, with 11 positions matching TRBD2. With V trimmed by 2 bases and J by 8 bases, 8 bases remained unmatched. This CDR3 has 16 residues. CDR1 and CDR2 (germline): LGHNA, YSLEER. The CDR3 is CASSQIAGGPSYEQFF. The CDR3 nucleotides read TGCGCCAGCAGCCAAATAGCGGGAGGGCCCTCTTATGAGCAGTTCTTC.

This clone occurred a few times. V and J are TRBV4-3 and TRBJ2-4; 9 bases are shared with TRBD2. J gave up 11 bases and V 0 bases, and 17 bases lay outside the gene matches. This CDR3 region has 18 residues. Germline CDR1 reads LGHNA; CDR2 reads YSLEER. DNA for the CDR3: TGCGCCAGCAGCCAAGAAGAAACGCTTTGGCGGGGGGGCATAGTTCAGTACTTC. Translating gives CASSQEETLWRGGIVQYF.

This clone was seen more than once but under ten times. The V and J genes are TRBV7-9 and TRBJ2-4, with 7 bases identical to TRBD1. The CDR3 runs 14 residues. The trim removed 5 bases at V and 7 bases at J, leaving 8 bases unmatched. Germline CDR1 SEHNR, CDR2 FQNEAQ (reference sequence). In DNA, the CDR3 is TGTGCCAGCAGCCACGAACAGGGGTGGAACATTCAGTACTTC. Translation: CASSHEQGWNIQYF.

This clone was seen a handful of times. The rearrangement uses TRBV2 and TRBJ2-7; no clear D. CDR1 and CDR2 (germline): SNHLY, FYNNEI. Trimming took off 5 bases at V and 3 bases at J, with 14 bases between the two ends. This CDR3 has 14 amino acids. CDR3 region: CASSKQQTFYEQYF. In DNA, the CDR3 is TGTGCCAGCAGTAAGCAACAGACCTTCTACGAGCAGTACTTC. The whole variable domain, remainder taken from reference TRBV2 and TRBJ2-7, is EPEVTQTPSHQVTQMGQEVILRCVPISNHLYFYWYRQILGQKVEFLVSFYNNEISEKSEIFDDQFSVERPDGSNFTLKIRSTKLEDSAMYFCASSKQQTFYEQYFGPGTRLTVT.